Shown below are 2 T cell receptor beta chains from a single sample sequenced in a study of T cell responses to AZD1222 COVID-19 vaccine. The data were produced by immunoSEQ multiplex PCR, yet TCRdb's version contains in-frame clones alone and is incomplete. This table holds 80,000 to 130,000 clones, about 86% found once. The source was peripheral blood, collected on day 0 of AZD1222 vaccination. The receptor source for this set is an adult in good health.

As to this clone: Additional DNA sequences in this sample encode the identical CDR3. In nucleotides, the CDR3 is TGTGCCAGCTCACTCGGACAGGGTGGAACTGAAGCTTTCTTT. This translates into CASSLGQGGTEAFF. The chain is built from TRBV18 and TRBJ1-1; 8 bases line up with TRBD1. The CDR3 runs to 14 residues. V lost 4 bases to trimming and J lost 5 bases; unmatched junction nucleotides: 6. Germline V CDR1 and CDR2: KGHSH, LQKENI.

This clone was observed a few times. The chain links TRBV6-4 to TRBJ2-3, with 9 positions matching TRBD2. The ends lost 4 bases at V and 5 bases at J; junction bases unmatched: 4. Per the germline V gene, CDR1 is MRHNA and CDR2 is SNTAGT. The CDR3 loop spans 14 amino acids. DNA of the CDR3: TGTGCCAGCAGTGGTAGCGGGGGCCTAGATACGCAGTATTTT. Protein: CASSGSGGLDTQYF.